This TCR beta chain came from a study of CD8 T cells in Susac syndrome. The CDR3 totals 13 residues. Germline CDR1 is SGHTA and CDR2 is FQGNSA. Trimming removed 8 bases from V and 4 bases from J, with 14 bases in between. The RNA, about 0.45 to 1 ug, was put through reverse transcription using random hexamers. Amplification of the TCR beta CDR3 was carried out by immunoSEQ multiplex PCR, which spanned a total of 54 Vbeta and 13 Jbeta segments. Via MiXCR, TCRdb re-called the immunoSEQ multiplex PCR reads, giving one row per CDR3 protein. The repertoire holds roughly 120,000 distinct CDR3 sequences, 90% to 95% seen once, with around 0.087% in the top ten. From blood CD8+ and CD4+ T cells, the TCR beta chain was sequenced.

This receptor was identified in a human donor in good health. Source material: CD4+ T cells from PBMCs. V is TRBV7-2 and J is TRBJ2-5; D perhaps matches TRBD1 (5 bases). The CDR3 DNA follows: TGTGCCAGCCAGCTCCTAAGGGGAGAGACCCAGTACTTC. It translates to CASQLLRGETQYF.